A selection of T cell receptor beta chains follows, all from one sample in a study of blood T cell repertoires in COVID-19. Libraries were prepared by immunoSEQ multiplex PCR; TCRdb keeps only in-frame clonotypes and omits some of them. Of fewer than 250,000 clones listed, under 90% are singletons. Sequencing was carried out using peripheral blood. Receptor source: a man aged 50 to 60 with acute or convalescent COVID-19. The CDR3 runs from the conserved cysteine through the conserved F or W. The D gene is left open where the match is weak. Rows give clone size only sometimes, using once, few, many, or a class for an expanded clone.

CDR3 DNA	CDR3 protein	D gene	clone size	V gene	J gene
TGTGCCAGCAGGGGGACTAGCGGGACCTACAATGAGCAGTTCTTC	CASRGTSGTYNEQFF	TRBD2	-	TRBV6-5	TRBJ2-1
TGTGCCAGCAGTTACGCAGGGGGCTATGGCTACACCTTC	CASSYAGGYGYTF	TRBD1	-	TRBV6-2/TRBV6-3	TRBJ1-2
TGTGCCAGCAGCCCCCACGGACAGGGGAACACTGAAGCTTTCTTT	CASSPHGQGNTEAFF	TRBD1	-	TRBV6-2/TRBV6-3	TRBJ1-1
TGCGCCAGCAGCTTGGCTGGCACAGATACGCAGTATTTT	CASSLAGTDTQYF	-	-	TRBV5-1	TRBJ2-3
TGTGCCAGCAGAGGACAAATTATCTCCTACAATGAGCAGTTCTTC	CASRGQIISYNEQFF	-	-	TRBV2	TRBJ2-1
TGTGCCACCAGCAGGGACAGGGAGGTGGACGAGCAGTACTTC	CATSRDREVDEQYF	TRBD1	few	TRBV15	TRBJ2-7
TGCGCCAGCAGCGGGGGACAGGCTATTCGGGGCTACACCTTC	CASSGGQAIRGYTF	TRBD1	once	TRBV5-1	TRBJ1-2
TGTGCCAGCAGCCCTTATAGCGGGAGCACAGATACGCAGTATTTT	CASSPYSGSTDTQYF	TRBD2	-	TRBV3-1/TRBV3-2	TRBJ2-3
TGTGCCAGCAGTCGCGGTGGGCTCCCGACGGGGGGAAACACCATATATTTT	CASSRGGLPTGGNTIYF	-	-	TRBV2	TRBJ1-3
TGTGCCTGGAGTACCGGGACAGGGAGCGCTTACAATGAGCAGTTCTTC	CAWSTGTGSAYNEQFF	TRBD1	-	TRBV30	TRBJ2-1
TGTGCCAGCAGTTACTCAAGGACAGAGAACACTGAAGCTTTCTTT	CASSYSRTENTEAFF	-	-	TRBV6-5	TRBJ1-1
TGTGCCAGCAGTTACTCGAGGGGACTAGCGTCTTACGAGCAGTACTTC	CASSYSRGLASYEQYF	TRBD2	-	TRBV6-5	TRBJ2-7